The source of this T cell receptor (beta chain) is a study of T cells generated in artificial thymic organoids. Semi-nested PCR with reverse primers in the TRAC or TRBC constant regions amplified each chain separately. One entry per CDR3 protein results from TCRdb running MiXCR on the 5' RACE reads. The repertoire consists of fewer than 3,500 distinct CDR3 sequences, with around 34% occurring once and the leading ten covering about 2.6%. Unmatched junction bases numbered 5, after V lost 6 bases and J lost 6 bases. Per the germline V gene, CDR1 is SNHLY and CDR2 is FYNNEI. The CDR3 spans 16 residues. In this sample, this clonotype turned up a few times.

Sample: naive CD8+ T cells from blood. Regarding subset: CD3+TCRalphabeta+CD8SP T cells; for blood, CD45RO-CCR7+ naive CD8+ T cells. The rearrangement joins TRBV2 to TRBJ2-2; 15 nucleotides match TRBD2. The TCR comes from a human donor who gave cord blood stem cells for thymic organoid culture, a cardiac surgery patient who gave postnatal thymus, or a blood donor (not recorded which). This CDR3 is CASRLRTSGRAGELFF. The DNA of the CDR3 is TGTGCCAGCAGATTAAGGACTAGCGGGAGGGCCGGGGAGCTGTTTTTT.